This T cell receptor (beta chain) originates from a study of identical twins. Study-level findings and limits: High-abundance cord blood beta clonotypes had fewer insertions; memory repertoires showed none.

TCRdb independently ran MiXCR on the 5' RACE reads; one entry per CDR3 protein. Here the sample spans hundreds of thousands of distinct CDR3 sequences, around 8.6% being singletons. With 6 bases removed from V and 8 bases from J, the gap between germline ends came to 26 bases. CDR1 and CDR2 (germline): SQVTM, ANQGSEA. The CDR3 runs 16 residues. Points on this clonotype: Antigen: not known.

Another study also made use of these data, one on yellow fever vaccine responses in identical twins.

The sample comprised PBMCs. This chain uses TRBV29-1 with TRBJ2-1; D possibly corresponds to TRBD2 (7 bases). The source is a woman aged 18 to 35 in good health. The CDR3 here is CSVDRGAAGARYEQFF. Written as DNA, the CDR3 is TGCAGCGTGGATAGGGGAGCCGCGGGGGCCAGGTATGAGCAGTTCTTC.